The 18 T cell receptor beta chains reported below all come from one sample, sequenced in a study of T cell responses to AZD1222 COVID-19 vaccine. Generated by immunoSEQ multiplex PCR, the TCRdb table keeps only in-frame clones and is missing some. Of about 120,000 clones in the sample, about 90% were seen once. The sequencing used peripheral blood, collected on day 0 of AZD1222 vaccination. The source is an adult in good health.

This clone appeared a single time. The chain has TRBV9 and TRBJ2-7, with D tentatively TRBD1 (5 bases). The CDR3 contains 14 residues. Germline loops: CDR1 SGDLS, CDR2 YYNGEE. V was pared by 0 bases and J by 5 bases, with 12 bases between. As DNA, the CDR3 is TGTGCCAGCAGCGTAGACAGGCACGGTGACGAGCAGTACTTC. Its translation is CASSVDRHGDEQYF. Together with reference TRBV9 and TRBJ2-7, the CDR3 gives the full variable domain: DSGVTQTPKHLITATGQRVTLRCSPRSGDLSVYWYQQSLDQGLQFLIQYYNGEERAKGNILERFSAQQFPDLHSELNLSSLELGDSALYFCASSVDRHGDEQYFGPGTRLTVT.

The V and J genes are TRBV5-1 and TRBJ1-5, with D perhaps matching TRBD1 (6 bases). CDR3 size: 14 residues. Trimming removed 4 bases at V and 4 bases at J, with 12 bases between. Germline CDR1 SGHRS, CDR2 YFSETQ. This CDR3 reads CASSPDRQNQPQHF. As DNA, the CDR3 is TGCGCCAGCAGCCCTGACAGGCAGAATCAGCCCCAGCATTTT. The variable domain in full, completed from reference TRBV5-1 and TRBJ1-5, reads KAGVTQTPRYLIKTRGQQVTLSCSPISGHRSVSWYQQTPGQGLQFLFEYFSETQRNKGNFPGRFSGRQFSNSRSEMNVSTLELGDSALYLCASSPDRQNQPQHFGDGTRLSIL.

The chain has TRBV30 and TRBJ2-5; TRBD1 matches 7 bases. The CDR3 extends over 14 amino acids. The V gene's germline CDR1 is GTSNPN and CDR2 SVGIG (reference sequence). The trim removed 4 bases at V and 1 base at J, leaving 6 bases unmatched. CDR3: CAWTQGPLQETQYF. The CDR3 region has the DNA TGTGCCTGGACACAGGGGCCCCTCCAAGAGACCCAGTACTTC.

The chain uses TRBV6-4 and TRBJ2-1; 8 positions agree with TRBD1. Germline V lookup: CDR1 MRHNA, CDR2 SNTAGT. The ends lost 0 bases at V and 4 bases at J; junction bases unmatched: 5. The CDR3 contains 16 residues. CDR3 in DNA: TGTGCCAGCAGTGACTCGTCAGGGGGCGGTTACAATGAGCAGTTCTTC. It encodes CASSDSSGGGYNEQFF.

This clone was detected only a few times. The CDR3 is CASSQESPGGRSPLHF. The CDR3, as DNA: TGCGCCAGCAGCCAAGAGAGTCCAGGGGGACGTTCACCCCTCCACTTT. This sequence joins TRBV4-1 and TRBJ1-6; 7 bases line up with TRBD1. After removal of 0 bases from V and 9 bases from J, the junction contained 8 bases not matched to a gene. CDR3 length: 16 residues. CDR1 and CDR2 from the germline V gene are MGHRA and YSYEKL.

This clone appeared a single time. V and J are TRBV10-3 and TRBJ1-1; 7 bases align to TRBD1. Germline V lookup: CDR1 ENHRY, CDR2 SYGVKD. This CDR3 is built from 14 residues. J was trimmed by 3 bases and V by 5 bases; bases with no gene match: 6. The CDR3, as DNA: TGTGCCATCAGTACGACAGGGTTCGACACTGAAGCTTTCTTT. Translated: CAISTTGFDTEAFF.

The J gene is TRBJ2-3, the V gene TRBV28, with TRBD2 matching over 12 bases. This CDR3 is built from 16 residues. Per germline, CDR1 MDHEN and CDR2 SYDVKM. After removal of 5 bases from V and 5 bases from J, the junction contained 8 bases not matched to a gene. The CDR3 DNA reads as TGTGCCAGCAGTCCACCTAGCGGGAGGGTTGGAGATACGCAGTATTTT. Its protein product is CASSPPSGRVGDTQYF.

The chain is built from TRBV7-9 and TRBJ1-2; the match to TRBD1 covers 12 bases. Germline values: CDR1 SEHNR, CDR2 FQNEAQ (reference sequence). The CDR3 runs 15 residues. V was pared by 5 bases and J by 5 bases, with 6 bases of the junction left unmatched. CDR3 coding DNA: TGTGCCAGCAGCCCGACGGGACAGGGGGCTTATGGCTACACCTTC. Translation gives CASSPTGQGAYGYTF.

The rearrangement links TRBV11-2 to TRBJ2-6; D unresolved. The CDR3 is 19 amino acids. Trimming removed 1 base at V and 0 bases at J, with 16 bases between. CDR1 and CDR2 (germline): SGHAT, FQNNGV. CDR3 sequence reads: CASSLGAWVPNSGANVLTF. The CDR3 DNA follows: TGTGCCAGCAGCTTAGGGGCCTGGGTCCCCAACTCTGGGGCCAACGTCCTGACTTTC.

This sequence joins TRBV18 and TRBJ1-6, with D tentatively TRBD1 (5 bases). Germline assignment: CDR1 KGHSH and CDR2 LQKENI. The germline V and J ends were trimmed by 2 bases and 7 bases, with 12 bases remaining between them. The CDR3 runs 15 residues. CDR3 amino acids: CASSPLDGGNSPLHF. The CDR3, as DNA: TGTGCCAGCTCACCATTGGACGGGGGGAATTCACCCCTCCACTTT.

This chain joins TRBV19 and TRBJ1-2, with a tentative D call TRBD1 (5 bases). Trimming left V 2 bases short and J 4 bases short, with 14 bases between. Germline CDR1 is LNHDA and CDR2 is SQIVND (reference sequence). CDR3 length: 15 residues. The CDR3 bases are TGTGCCAGTAGTATATTCATAGGGGACCGCTATGGCTACACCTTC. This translates into CASSIFIGDRYGYTF.

The V gene is TRBV7-9, the J gene TRBJ1-1; D possibly corresponds to TRBD1 (5 bases). Trimming took 3 bases from V and 6 from J, leaving 11 bases between them. Per germline, CDR1 SEHNR and CDR2 FQNEAQ (reference sequence). CDR3 length: 13 amino acids. The CDR3 loop reads CASSFGALAEAFF. CDR3 DNA sequence: TGTGCCAGCAGCTTTGGGGCCCTCGCTGAAGCTTTCTTT.

The chain links TRBV28 to TRBJ2-7, with TRBD1 matching 10 bases. Unmatched junction bases numbered 7, after V lost 2 bases and J lost 0 bases. The CDR3 loop spans 17 amino acids. CDR1 MDHEN and CDR2 SYDVKM come from the germline V gene. CDR3 residues: CASSLSDRGLLSYEQYF. The CDR3 nucleotides read TGTGCCAGCAGTTTAAGTGACAGGGGGCTTCTCTCCTACGAGCAGTACTTC. Looking up the rest from reference TRBV28 and TRBJ2-7 gives the full variable domain: DVKVTQSSRYLVKRTGEKVFLECVQDMDHENMFWYRQDPGLGLRLIYFSYDVKMKEKGDIPEGYSVSREKKERFSLILESASTNQTSMYLCASSLSDRGLLSYEQYFGPGTRLTVT.

A few counts support this clone. This rearrangement joins TRBV4-1 to TRBJ1-2; D is possibly TRBD1 (5 bases). The CDR3 has 15 amino acids. Germline V CDR1 and CDR2: MGHRA, YSYEKL. Trimming removed 0 bases at V and 4 bases at J, with 12 bases between. Here the CDR3 DNA reads TGCGCCAGCAGCCAAGATACGACAGACCTCTATGGCTACACCTTC. As protein: CASSQDTTDLYGYTF.

The chain combines TRBV27 with TRBJ2-3; the D gene is possibly TRBD1 (6 bases). CDR3 size: 13 residues. Trimming shortened V by 3 bases and J by 4 bases, and 8 bases separated the two germline ends. CDR1 and CDR2 (germline): MNHEY, SMNVEV (reference sequence). CDR3 sequence: CASSFGTPDTQYF. CDR3 coding DNA: TGTGCCAGCAGTTTTGGGACACCAGATACGCAGTATTTT.

The rearrangement links TRBV3-1 (or the pseudogene TRBV3-2) to TRBJ1-1; D may be TRBD1 (5 bases). Trimming removed 4 bases from V and 12 bases from J, with 15 bases in between. The CDR3 is 12 residues long. The germline V gene encodes CDR1 LGHDT and CDR2 YNNKEL (reference sequence). Here the CDR3 reads CASSPPRETPFF. Written as DNA, the CDR3 is TGTGCCAGCAGCCCCCCCAGGGAAACGCCTTTCTTT.

The chain employs TRBV2 and TRBJ2-3; D is ambiguous. The germline V and J ends were trimmed by 2 bases and 2 bases, with 8 bases remaining between them. CDR1 and CDR2 from the germline V gene are SNHLY and FYNNEI. CDR3 length equals 14 residues. The chain's CDR3 is CASSEFSITDTQYF. The CDR3 DNA sequence: TGTGCCAGCAGTGAATTCAGTATCACAGATACGCAGTATTTT.

The V and J genes are TRBV24-1 and TRBJ1-6; maybe TRBD1 (5 bases). The V and J ends lost 10 bases and 7 bases respectively, with 13 bases between them. Germline assignment: CDR1 KGHDR and CDR2 SFDVKD. CDR3 length equals 13 residues. CDR3 loop: CATQTTANSPLHF. CDR3 nucleotide sequence: TGTGCCACGCAGACGACAGCCAATTCACCCCTCCACTTT.